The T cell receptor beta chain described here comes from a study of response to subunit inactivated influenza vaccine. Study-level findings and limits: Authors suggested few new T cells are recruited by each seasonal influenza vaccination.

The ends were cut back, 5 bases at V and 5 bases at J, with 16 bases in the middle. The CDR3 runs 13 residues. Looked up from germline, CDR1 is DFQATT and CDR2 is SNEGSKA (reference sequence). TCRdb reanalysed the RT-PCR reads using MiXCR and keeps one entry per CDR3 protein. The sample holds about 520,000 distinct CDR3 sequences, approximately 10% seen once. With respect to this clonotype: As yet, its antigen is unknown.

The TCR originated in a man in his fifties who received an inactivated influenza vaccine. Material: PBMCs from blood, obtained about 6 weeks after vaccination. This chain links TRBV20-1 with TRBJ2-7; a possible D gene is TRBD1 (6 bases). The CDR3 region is CSAGVGAPNEQYF. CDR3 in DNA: TGCAGTGCTGGCGTGGGGGCGCCCAACGAGCAGTACTTC.